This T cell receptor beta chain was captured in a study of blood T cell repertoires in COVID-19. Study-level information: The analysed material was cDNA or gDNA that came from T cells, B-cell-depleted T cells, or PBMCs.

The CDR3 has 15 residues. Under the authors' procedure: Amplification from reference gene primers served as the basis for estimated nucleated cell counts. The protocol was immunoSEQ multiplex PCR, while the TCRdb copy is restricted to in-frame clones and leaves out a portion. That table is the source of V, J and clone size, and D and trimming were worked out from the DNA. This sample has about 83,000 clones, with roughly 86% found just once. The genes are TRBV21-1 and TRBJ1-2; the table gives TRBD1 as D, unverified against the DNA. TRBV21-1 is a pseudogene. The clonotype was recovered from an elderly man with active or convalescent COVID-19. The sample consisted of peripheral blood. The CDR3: CASSNDRGWVYGYTF. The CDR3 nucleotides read TGTGCCAGCAGCAATGACAGGGGATGGGTCTATGGCTACACCTTC.